The clone carrying this T cell receptor beta chain was recorded only once. Its antigen is unidentified. The ends lost 4 bases at V and 1 base at J; junction bases unmatched: 4. Germline CDR1 SGDLS, CDR2 YYNGEE. This CDR3 has 15 residues. This sample is drawn from a study of T cell responses to AZD1222 COVID-19 vaccine. Study-wide findings and caveats: Donors, mostly white British, included more females; clonal diversity was possibly underestimated. Breadth and depth of Spike-specific TCRs rose after two AZD1222 doses. Along spike, vaccine-associated CD4 TCRs were found throughout, with dominance at 160-218 and 743-854. Close to half of all spike-specific TCRs reportedly target regions of the variants that are unmutated.

Method: immunoSEQ multiplex PCR; TCRdb's copy keeps in-frame clones and lacks some. Among around 100,000 clones, around 86% were seen once, and the ten largest hold 2.5% to 3.5%. This TCR was sampled from an adult who received the MenACWY meningococcal vaccine as a control. The genes are TRBV9 and TRBJ1-5; 8 bases agree with TRBD1. This material consisted of peripheral blood, taken 28 days after the second dose of the MenACWY control vaccine. CDR3 region: CASSQTGGSNQPQHF. CDR3 in DNA: TGTGCCAGCAGCCAAACAGGGGGAAGCAATCAGCCCCAGCATTTT.